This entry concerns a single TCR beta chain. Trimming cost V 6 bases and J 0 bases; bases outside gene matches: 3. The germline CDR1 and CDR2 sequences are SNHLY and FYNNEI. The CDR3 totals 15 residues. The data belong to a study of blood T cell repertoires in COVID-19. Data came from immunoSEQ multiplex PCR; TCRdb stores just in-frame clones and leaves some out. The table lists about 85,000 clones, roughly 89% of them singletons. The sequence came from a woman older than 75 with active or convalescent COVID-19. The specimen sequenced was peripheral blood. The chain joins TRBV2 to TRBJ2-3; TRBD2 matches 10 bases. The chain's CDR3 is CASRASGSSTDTQYF. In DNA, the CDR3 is TGTGCCAGCAGGGCTAGCGGGAGTAGCACAGATACGCAGTATTTT.